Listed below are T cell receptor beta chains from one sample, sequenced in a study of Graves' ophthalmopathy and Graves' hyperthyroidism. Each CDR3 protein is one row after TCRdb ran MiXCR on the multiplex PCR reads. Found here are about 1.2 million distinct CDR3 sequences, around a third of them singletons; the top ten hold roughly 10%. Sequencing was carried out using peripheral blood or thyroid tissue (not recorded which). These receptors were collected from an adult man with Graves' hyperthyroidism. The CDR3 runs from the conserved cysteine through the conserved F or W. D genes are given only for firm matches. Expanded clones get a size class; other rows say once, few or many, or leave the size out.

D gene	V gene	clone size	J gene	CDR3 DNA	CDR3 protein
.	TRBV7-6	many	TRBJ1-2	TGTGCCAGCAGTCGAACGCCGGGAATCTCGGGCTATGGCTACACCTTC	CASSRTPGISGYGYTF
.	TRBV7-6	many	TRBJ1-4	TGTGCCAGCAGCTTAGAGTTGAAGGGGAAAAATGAAAAACTGTTTTTT	CASSLELKGKNEKLFF
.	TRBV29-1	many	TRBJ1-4	TGCAGCGTGGGTCAGGGAAACACTAATGAAAAACTGTTTTTT	CSVGQGNTNEKLFF
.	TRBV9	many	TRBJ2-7	TGTGCCAGCAGCGTAGGGGCAGGGAACTACGAGCAGTACTTC	CASSVGAGNYEQYF
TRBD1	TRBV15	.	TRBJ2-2	TGTGCCACCGAGAGGGACAGGGTAGCCGGGGAGCTGTTTTTT	CATERDRVAGELFF
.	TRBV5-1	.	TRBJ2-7	TGCGCCAGCAGCTTGGACCGGGACATAGAAGCCTACGAGCAGTACTTC	CASSLDRDIEAYEQYF
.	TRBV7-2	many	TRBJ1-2	TGTGCCAGCAGCCCCGGTGGAGCTAACTATGGCTACACCTTC	CASSPGGANYGYTF
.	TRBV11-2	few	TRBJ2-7	TGTGCCAGCAGCTTAGGGACCAATAGCGGCGAGCAGTACTTC	CASSLGTNSGEQYF
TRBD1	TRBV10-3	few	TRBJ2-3	TGTGCCATCAGTGAGTGGGGACAGAATACGCAGTATTTT	CAISEWGQNTQYF
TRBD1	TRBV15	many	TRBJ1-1	TGTGCCACCAGCAGACCACAGGGGGATTACACTGAAGCTTTCTTT	CATSRPQGDYTEAFF
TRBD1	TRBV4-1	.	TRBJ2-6	TGCGCCAGCAGCCACCGGGACAGGGGGCGATCTGGGGCCAACGTCCTGACTTTC	CASSHRDRGRSGANVLTF
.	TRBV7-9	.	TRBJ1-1	TGTGCCAGCAGCTTTAGAGAGATGAACACTGAAGCTTTCTTT	CASSFREMNTEAFF
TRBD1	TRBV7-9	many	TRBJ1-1	TGTGCCAGCAGCTCGACAGGGGCGAACACTGAAGCTTTCTTT	CASSSTGANTEAFF
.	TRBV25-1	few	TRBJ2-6	TGTGCCAGCAGTGGGGGCTCGGACGGCTCTGGGGCCAACGTCCTGACTTTC	CASSGGSDGSGANVLTF
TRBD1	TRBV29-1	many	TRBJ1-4	TGCAGCGTCAGGACAGGGACTTTTGAAAAACTGTTTTTT	CSVRTGTFEKLFF
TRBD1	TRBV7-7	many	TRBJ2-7	TGTGCCAGCAGCTTCCCAAATAGACAGGGTTGGTACGAGCAGTACTTC	CASSFPNRQGWYEQYF
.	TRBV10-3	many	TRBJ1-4	TGTGCCACGGGGACAACTGAAAAACTGTTTTTT	CATGTTEKLFF
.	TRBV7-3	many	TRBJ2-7	TGTGCCAGCAGCTTAACTGGGGGGGCAGGGGCCGAGCAGTACTTC	CASSLTGGAGAEQYF
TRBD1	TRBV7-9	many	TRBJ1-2	TGTGCCAGCAGCTTAGCGACAGGGGCGAACTATGGCTACACCTTC	CASSLATGANYGYTF
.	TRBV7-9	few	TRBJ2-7	TGTGCCAGCAGCTGGGCGGACGGCCCCTACGAGCAGTACTTC	CASSWADGPYEQYF
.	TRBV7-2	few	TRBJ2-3	TGCGCCAGCAGCCCCCCATCAGATACGCAGTATTTT	CASSPPSDTQYF
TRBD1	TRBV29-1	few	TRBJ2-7	TGCAGCGTTCGCGGACAGGACTCCTACGAGCAGTACTTC	CSVRGQDSYEQYF
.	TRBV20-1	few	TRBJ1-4	TGCAGTGCTAGAGAGGCCCCGGCAGGGATTCGTGAAAAACTGTTTTTT	CSAREAPAGIREKLFF
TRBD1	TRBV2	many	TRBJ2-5	TGTGCCAGCAGTCTGGGGGGACAGGGACAAGAGACCCAGTACTTC	CASSLGGQGQETQYF
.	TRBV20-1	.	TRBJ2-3	TGCACCCTCCGGGACACCTTCACAGATACGCAGTATTTT	CTLRDTFTDTQYF
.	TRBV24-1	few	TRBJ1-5	TGTGCCACCAGTGACCCGGGACGGAATCAGCCCCAGCATTTT	CATSDPGRNQPQHF
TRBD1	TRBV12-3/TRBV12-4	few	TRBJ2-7	TGTGCCAGCAGTCCGGGTCGGGGACAGGGTTTGGGTGAGCAGTACTTC	CASSPGRGQGLGEQYF
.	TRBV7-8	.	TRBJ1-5	TGTGCCAGCAGCTTAATAGGGAGGGATCAGCCCCAGCATTTT	CASSLIGRDQPQHF
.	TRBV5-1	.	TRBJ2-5	TGCGCCAGCAGAGAATACAACCAAGAGACCCAGTACTTC	CASREYNQETQYF
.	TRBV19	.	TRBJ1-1	TGTGCCAGTAGTATCCCGGGCTGCTTGAACACTGAAGCTTTCTTT	CASSIPGCLNTEAFF
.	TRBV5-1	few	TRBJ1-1	TGCGCCAGCAGCTTTGGGTTGGGGTGGCGGGAGAACACTGAAGCTTTCTTT	CASSFGLGWRENTEAFF
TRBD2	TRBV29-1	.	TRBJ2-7	TGCAGCGTTGGTGGGGGACTAGCGGGCGGCGAGCAGTACTTC	CSVGGGLAGGEQYF
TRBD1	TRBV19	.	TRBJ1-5	TGTGCCAGCCGACAGGGAAATAGCAATCAGCCCCAGCATTTT	CASRQGNSNQPQHF
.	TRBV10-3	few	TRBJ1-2	TGTGCCATCAGTGACAGGGTTCACGACTATGGCTACACCTTC	CAISDRVHDYGYTF
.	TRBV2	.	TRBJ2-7	TGTGCCAGCAGGGGACAGGCGGGGGCCTACGAGCAGTACTTC	CASRGQAGAYEQYF
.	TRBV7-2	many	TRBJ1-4	TGTGCCAGCAGCTGGAAATATAATGAAAAACTGTTTTTT	CASSWKYNEKLFF
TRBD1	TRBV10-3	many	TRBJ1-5	TGTGCCACCAGGGGGATGGGGAGTCACCAGCCCCAGCATTTT	CATRGMGSHQPQHF